The 11 T cell receptor beta chains below all came from one sample that was sequenced in a study of blood T cell repertoires in COVID-19. TCRdb's copy holds only in-frame clones and misses some; the assay was immunoSEQ multiplex PCR. The data contain approximately 110,000 clones, roughly nine tenths of them singletons. Sequenced sample: peripheral blood. These TCRs come from a woman older than 75 with acute or convalescent COVID-19.

The gene calls are TRBV28 and TRBJ2-3, with D possibly matching TRBD2 (6 bases). Germline loops: CDR1 MDHEN, CDR2 SYDVKM. The CDR3 is made up of 15 amino acids. V was pared by 0 bases and J by 5 bases, with 12 bases between. The chain's CDR3 is CASSLWGRGGDTQYF. In DNA form, the CDR3 reads TGTGCCAGCAGTTTATGGGGTAGGGGAGGAGATACGCAGTATTTT.

The gene calls are TRBV6-1 and TRBJ2-7; 9 nucleotides align to TRBD2. The CDR3 consists of 16 residues. The trim removed 0 bases at V and 2 bases at J, leaving 5 bases unmatched. CDR1 is MNHNS and CDR2 is SASEGT in the germline V gene. The CDR3 coding sequence is TGTGCCAGCAGTGAAGCGGCGGGGGGGGCCGCCTACGAGCAGTACTTC. Translating it yields CASSEAAGGAAYEQYF.

The chain joins TRBV27 to TRBJ2-7; 10 bases are a match to TRBD2. The CDR3 is 14 residues long. Trimming cost V 6 bases and J 3 bases; bases outside gene matches: 5. From germline, CDR1 is MNHEY and CDR2 SMNVEV (reference sequence). CDR3 in DNA: TGTGCCAGCAGACAGACTAGCGGGTTCTACGAGCAGTACTTC. Translation gives CASRQTSGFYEQYF.

The chain's CDR3 is CASSIKRSYQETQYF. CDR3 DNA sequence: TGTGCCAGCAGCATCAAGCGGAGTTATCAAGAGACCCAGTACTTC. V usage is TRBV14 and J usage is TRBJ2-5; D perhaps matches TRBD2 (5 bases). Germline CDR1 SGHDN, CDR2 FVKESK. The germline V and J ends were trimmed by 5 bases and 2 bases, with 15 bases remaining between them. CDR3 length equals 15 residues.

The chain links TRBV6-2 or TRBV6-3 to TRBJ1-2; 7 bases agree with TRBD1. V lost 4 bases and J lost 4; bases outside the gene matches: 3. The CDR3 is made up of 13 amino acids. Germline-derived CDR1 and CDR2 are MNHEY and SVGEGT. CDR3 DNA: TGTGCCAGCAGTTTGGGACAGTTCTATGGCTACACCTTC. This codes for CASSLGQFYGYTF.

CDR3 in DNA: TGCGCCAGCAGCCTCGTAACTAACTCTGGAAACACCATATATTTT. Amino acid sequence: CASSLVTNSGNTIYF. V usage is TRBV5-1 and J usage is TRBJ1-3; D ambiguous. Trimming removed 4 bases at V and 0 bases at J, with 11 bases between. Germline V gives CDR1 SGHRS, CDR2 YFSETQ. The CDR3 runs 15 residues. Filled out from reference TRBV5-1 and TRBJ1-3, the complete variable domain reads KAGVTQTPRYLIKTRGQQVTLSCSPISGHRSVSWYQQTPGQGLQFLFEYFSETQRNKGNFPGRFSGRQFSNSRSEMNVSTLELGDSALYLCASSLVTNSGNTIYFGEGSWLTVV.

This chain connects TRBV18 to TRBJ2-7, with 8 bases identical to TRBD1. CDR1 is KGHSH and CDR2 is LQKENI in the germline V gene. CDR3 length: 16 amino acids. The V segment lost 2 bases and the J segment 1 base; nucleotides outside the gene matches: 7. CDR3 protein: CASSPGARTGSYEQYF. Here the CDR3 DNA reads TGTGCCAGCTCACCAGGCGCGCGGACAGGGTCCTACGAGCAGTACTTC.

This chain links TRBV5-4 with TRBJ1-2, with 9 bases aligning to TRBD1. Trimming removed 0 bases from V and 2 bases from J; junction bases left unmatched: 2. Germline V CDR1 and CDR2: SGHNT, YYREEE (reference sequence). The CDR3 extends over 15 amino acids. CDR3 loop: CASSLGDRENYGYTF. CDR3 coding DNA: TGTGCCAGCAGCTTGGGGGACAGGGAGAACTATGGCTACACCTTC.

The chain is built from TRBV28 and TRBJ1-4, with 8 bases identical to TRBD1. Trimming removed 3 bases from V and 15 bases from J; junction bases left unmatched: 3. Germline values: CDR1 MDHEN, CDR2 SYDVKM. This CDR3 has 11 amino acids. DNA of the CDR3: TGTGCCAGCAGTTTCGGACAGGGTGTGTTTTTT. This gives the protein CASSFGQGVFF.

The chain joins TRBV5-4 to TRBJ2-1, with D tentatively TRBD1 (5 bases). From germline, CDR1 is SGHNT and CDR2 YYREEE (reference sequence). The ends were cut back, 0 bases at V and 6 bases at J, with 13 bases in the middle. The CDR3 extends over 15 amino acids. CDR3 DNA: TGTGCCAGCAGCTTGGCCAGGGAAAGGTCCAATGAGCAGTTCTTC. It codes for CASSLARERSNEQFF.

CDR3 sequence reads: CASSLDSENTEAFF. The CDR3 DNA is TGTGCCAGCAGCCTTGACAGTGAGAACACTGAAGCTTTCTTT. The rearrangement joins TRBV5-6 to TRBJ1-1; TRBD1 is a possible D gene (5 bases). The germline V gene encodes CDR1 SGHDT and CDR2 YYEEEE. Trimming removed 4 bases at V and 1 base at J, with 11 bases between. The CDR3 runs to 14 residues.